This TCR beta chain was profiled in a study of cytomegalovirus exposure and HLA in healthy donors. 60 Vbeta and 13 Jbeta primers were used in PCR. TCRdb keeps only in-frame clones here, not all; method: immunoSEQ multiplex PCR. Of more than 100,000 clones in the sample, over 70% were seen once. With respect to this clone: As yet, its antigen is unknown.

Study results and limitations: Sequencing likely produced, as an artifact, a cluster of highly shared sequence variants. In vitro testing confirmed three CMV-associated chains as specific for CMV antigens. A later analysis linked a missense DCLRE1C variant to TCR beta V- and J-gene trimming.

Sequenced sample: PBMCs. The clonotype comes from a woman in her 40s in good health and CMV-seronegative.

The CDR3 sequence is CASSPTTGGEGTEAFF. The CDR3 DNA follows: TGCGCCAGCAGCCCCACGACAGGGGGCGAGGGCACTGAAGCTTTCTTT. The V and J genes are TRBV5-1 and TRBJ1-1, with 10 bases that match TRBD1. Germline CDR1 reads SGHRS; CDR2 reads YFSETQ. This CDR3 has 16 residues. The ends lost 4 bases at V and 4 bases at J; junction bases unmatched: 10. Full variable domain (rest looked up from reference TRBV5-1 and TRBJ1-1): KAGVTQTPRYLIKTRGQQVTLSCSPISGHRSVSWYQQTPGQGLQFLFEYFSETQRNKGNFPGRFSGRQFSNSRSEMNVSTLELGDSALYLCASSPTTGGEGTEAFFGQGTRLTVV.